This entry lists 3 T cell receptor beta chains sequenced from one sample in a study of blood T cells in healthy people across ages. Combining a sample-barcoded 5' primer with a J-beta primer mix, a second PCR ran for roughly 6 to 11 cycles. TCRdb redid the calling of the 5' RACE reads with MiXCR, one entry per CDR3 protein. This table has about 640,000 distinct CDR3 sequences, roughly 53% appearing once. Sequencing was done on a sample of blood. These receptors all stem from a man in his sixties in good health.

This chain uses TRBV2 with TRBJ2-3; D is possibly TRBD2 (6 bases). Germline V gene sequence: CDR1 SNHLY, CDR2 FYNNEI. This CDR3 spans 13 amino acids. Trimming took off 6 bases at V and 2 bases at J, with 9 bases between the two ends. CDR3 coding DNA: TGTGCCAGCAGGACGGACTACACAGATACGCAGTATTTT. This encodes CASRTDYTDTQYF.

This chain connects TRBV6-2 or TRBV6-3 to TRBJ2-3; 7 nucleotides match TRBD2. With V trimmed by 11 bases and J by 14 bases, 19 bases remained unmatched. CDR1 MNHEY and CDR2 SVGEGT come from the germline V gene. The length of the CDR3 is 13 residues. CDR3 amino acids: CAAGDFRAGYAYF. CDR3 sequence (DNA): TGTGCCGCTGGGGACTTCCGAGCGGGATACGCGTATTTT.

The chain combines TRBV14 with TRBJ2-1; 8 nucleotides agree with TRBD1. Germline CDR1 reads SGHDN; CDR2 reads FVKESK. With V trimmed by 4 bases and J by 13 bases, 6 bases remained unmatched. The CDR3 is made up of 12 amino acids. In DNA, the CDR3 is TGTGCCAGCAGCCCAGGGGGCGAGACCCAGTTCTTC. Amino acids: CASSPGGETQFF.